This T cell receptor (beta chain) was retrieved from a study of blood T cell repertoires in COVID-19. Study in general: The United States, Italy and Spain were the sources of the acute and convalescent COVID-19 samples.

V was pared by 2 bases and J by 8 bases, with 6 bases of the junction left unmatched. CDR1 is LGHDT and CDR2 is YNNKEL in the germline V gene (reference sequence). This CDR3 has 14 amino acids. Under the authors' procedure: Using reference gene primer amplification, nucleated cell counts were estimated. Clones were sequenced by immunoSEQ multiplex PCR, and TCRdb holds only the in-frame ones, with some missing. V and J calls and clone size are given by that table; D and trimming were obtained from the DNA. The sample holds approximately 150,000 clones, about nine tenths seen once. The cohort comprised adults aged about 18 to 90 years residing in under 30 US areas. Grouping used clinical history reported by participants in a survey and questionnaire.

This TCR was recovered from a woman aged 35 to 49 who had been exposed to COVID-19. This chain joins TRBV3-1 (or the pseudogene TRBV3-2) and TRBJ2-3, with 8 bases aligning to TRBD1. The sequencing sample was made of PBMCs or T cells enriched from blood (not recorded which). The CDR3 nucleotides are TGTGCCAGCAGCCAACTCGACAGGGGTGGTACGCAGTATTTT. It is translated as CASSQLDRGGTQYF.